The clone carrying this T cell receptor (beta chain) has a count of ten or more. V was cut by 0 bases and J by 4 bases, with 11 bases left in between. Germline V gives CDR1 MNHEY, CDR2 SMNVEV (reference sequence). The CDR3 is 15 amino acids. This sample stems from a study of breast tumors, draining lymph nodes, adjacent tissues. TCRdb reprocessed the multiplex PCR reads with MiXCR, giving one entry per CDR3 protein. The table records more than 20,000 distinct CDR3 sequences, approximately 23% of them present only once. Sequencing was performed on breast tumor tissue. The receptor comes from a female donor with breast cancer. Some clones in this sample may be carry-over from other donors' samples. The chain carries TRBV27 and TRBJ2-3, with TRBD2 as a possible D gene (5 bases). The CDR3 loop is CASSLSVEVADTQYF. The CDR3 DNA reads TGTGCCAGCAGTTTATCAGTGGAGGTAGCAGATACGCAGTATTTT.